This T cell receptor (beta chain) was recovered during a study of response to subunit inactivated influenza vaccine. Study observations and caveats: It was the authors' suggestion that each seasonal influenza vaccination recruits few new T cells.

A single count supports this clonotype. As yet, its antigen is unknown. Given a much more abundant clone one base away, this may be a read error. This CDR3 is built from 13 residues. Deletions cut 4 bases from V and 6 bases from J, with 10 bases between. CDR1 and CDR2 from the germline V gene are SGHRS and YFSETQ. TCRdb processed the RT-PCR reads anew with MiXCR; each CDR3 protein has one entry. The sample lists approximately 530,000 distinct CDR3 sequences; 10% to 15% were seen once. The source of this sequence is a man aged 45-60 years who received an inactivated influenza vaccine. The sequenced sample was PBMCs from blood, obtained around seven weeks after vaccination. The genes are TRBV5-1 and TRBJ2-2; a weak D match, TRBD2 (5 bases). The CDR3 is CASSPEVSGELFF. The CDR3 bases are TGCGCCAGCAGCCCGGAGGTCTCCGGGGAGCTGTTTTTT.